This entry lists 19 T cell receptor beta chains sequenced from one sample in a study of blood T cell repertoires in COVID-19. Repertoires were generated with immunoSEQ multiplex PCR, while TCRdb's copy carries only in-frame clones and drops some. The sample includes some 320,000 clones, around 92% of them seen just once. The sequencing input was PBMCs or T cells enriched from blood (not recorded which). These receptors all come from a woman between 45 and 60 years old who had been exposed to COVID-19.

The chain employs TRBV18 and TRBJ2-7, with 10 bases fitting TRBD1. This CDR3 contains 14 residues. V shed 3 bases, J shed 5 bases, and the junction held 4 bases outside the gene matches. Germline loops: CDR1 KGHSH, CDR2 LQKENI. The chain's CDR3 is CASSPDRGYHEQYF. The CDR3 DNA sequence: TGTGCCAGCTCACCGGACAGGGGGTACCACGAGCAGTACTTC.

The rearrangement links TRBV5-6 to TRBJ2-7; the match to TRBD1 covers 9 bases. The V gene's germline CDR1 is SGHDT and CDR2 YYEEEE. This CDR3 contains 15 residues. V trimming: 0 bases; J trimming: 3 bases; junction bases outside the gene matches: 4. The CDR3 reads CASSLAGQGNYEQYF. CDR3 nucleotide sequence: TGTGCCAGCAGCTTGGCGGGACAGGGTAACTACGAGCAGTACTTC.

This clone has just one count. V gene TRBV2 combines with J gene TRBJ1-5; D unclear. This CDR3 contains 13 residues. The germline CDR1 and CDR2 sequences are SNHLY and FYNNEI. V was trimmed by 1 base and J by 11 bases, leaving 12 bases between them. In DNA, the CDR3 is TGTGCCAGCAGTGAAGTCCCGTGGGCAGCCCAGCATTTT. Translating gives CASSEVPWAAQHF.

This chain links TRBV5-6 with TRBJ1-1; 9 bases align to TRBD1. V lost 2 bases and J lost 7; bases outside the gene matches: 3. Germline loops: CDR1 SGHDT, CDR2 YYEEEE. This CDR3 contains 13 residues. CDR3 sequence reads: CASSFTDRGEAFF. CDR3 nucleotides: TGTGCCAGCAGCTTCACGGACAGGGGTGAAGCTTTCTTT. Complete variable domain (other parts from reference TRBV5-6 and TRBJ1-1): DAGVTQSPTHLIKTRGQQVTLRCSPKSGHDTVSWYQQALGQGPQFIFQYYEEEERQRGNFPDRFSGHQFPNYSSELNVNALLLGDSALYLCASSFTDRGEAFFGQGTRLTVV.

This clone was seen once. The rearrangement links TRBV7-2 to TRBJ2-5; 12 bases map to TRBD2. The ends lost 5 bases at V and 1 base at J; junction bases unmatched: 5. The V gene's germline CDR1 is SGHTA and CDR2 FQGNSA. The CDR3 has 16 amino acids. For the CDR3, the DNA is TGTGCCAGCAGCCACCGACTAGCGGGGGCCCAAGAGACCCAGTACTTC. Encoded protein: CASSHRLAGAQETQYF.

This clone was recorded only once. The chain is built from TRBV7-2 and TRBJ2-7; unclear D gene. Germline V gene lookup returns CDR1 SGHTA and CDR2 FQGNSA. The CDR3 has 13 amino acids. Trimming stripped 1 base from V and 5 bases from J, with 9 bases between. The CDR3 sequence: CASSLDYRNEQYF. The CDR3 nucleotides are TGTGCCAGCAGCTTAGACTACCGGAACGAGCAGTACTTC.

The chain carries TRBV7-9 and TRBJ2-7, with 12 nucleotides matching TRBD1. Germline V gene lookup returns CDR1 SEHNR and CDR2 FQNEAQ (reference sequence). The CDR3 extends over 17 amino acids. Germline trimming cut 0 bases from V and 5 bases from J; bases unmatched to any gene: 8. The DNA of the CDR3 is TGTGCCAGCAGCTTAGCCGGACCGGGACAGGGGGCTGACGAGCAGTACTTC. It translates to CASSLAGPGQGADEQYF. The whole variable domain, remainder taken from reference TRBV7-9 and TRBJ2-7, is DTGVSQNPRHKITKRGQNVTFRCDPISEHNRLYWYRQTLGQGPEFLTYFQNEAQLEKSRLLSDRFSAERPKGSFSTLEIQRTEQGDSAMYLCASSLAGPGQGADEQYFGPGTRLTVT.

The chain combines TRBV2 with TRBJ2-1; D remains ambiguous. Trimming shortened V by 5 bases and J by 8 bases, and 4 bases separated the two germline ends. CDR1 is SNHLY and CDR2 is FYNNEI in the germline V gene. CDR3 length: 10 amino acids. The CDR3 loop is CASSRDEQFF. CDR3 DNA: TGTGCCAGCAGTCGGGATGAGCAGTTCTTC.

As for this clone: A read error may account for a junction end that differs from germline. The chain uses TRBV6-5 and TRBJ1-5, with D tentatively TRBD1 (6 bases). The germline gives CDR1 MNHEY, CDR2 SVGAGI. CDR3 length equals 15 residues. CDR3 sequence reads: CARGGIDRMGQPQHF. CDR3 bases: TGTGCCAGGGGGGGGATAGACAGGATGGGTCAGCCCCAGCACTTT.

This chain connects TRBV5-1 to TRBJ1-5, with D unresolved. Germline V gene sequence: CDR1 SGHRS, CDR2 YFSETQ. Trimming took off 0 bases at V and 9 bases at J, with 13 bases between the two ends. This CDR3 is 14 amino acids long. The CDR3 sequence: CASSLAEGGLPQHF. The CDR3 DNA reads as TGCGCCAGCAGCTTGGCCGAGGGAGGTCTGCCCCAGCATTTT. Complete variable domain (other parts from reference TRBV5-1 and TRBJ1-5): KAGVTQTPRYLIKTRGQQVTLSCSPISGHRSVSWYQQTPGQGLQFLFEYFSETQRNKGNFPGRFSGRQFSNSRSEMNVSTLELGDSALYLCASSLAEGGLPQHFGDGTRLSIL.

V and J are TRBV6-4 and TRBJ1-6; 8 nucleotides line up with TRBD1. The CDR3 covers 15 residues. V shed 7 bases, J shed 6 bases, and the junction held 8 bases outside the gene matches. CDR1 and CDR2 (germline): MRHNA, SNTAGT. CDR3 sequence reads: CASTPTGGSNSPLHF. The DNA for the CDR3 is TGTGCCAGCACCCCTACAGGGGGTTCTAATTCACCCCTCCACTTT.

V is TRBV10-2 and J is TRBJ1-6, with TRBD1 matching over 9 bases. The CDR3 length is 16 residues. CDR1 WSHSY and CDR2 SAAADI come from the germline V gene. Germline trimming cut 6 bases from V and 9 bases from J; bases unmatched to any gene: 12. The CDR3: CASSLNAQGAGSPLHF. CDR3 DNA: TGCGCCAGCAGCCTAAACGCACAGGGGGCAGGTTCACCCCTCCACTTT.

The gene calls are TRBV28 and TRBJ1-2; D is possibly TRBD1 (6 bases). V was shortened by 4 bases and J by 6 bases, with 12 bases between the two germline ends. The germline gives CDR1 MDHEN, CDR2 SYDVKM. This CDR3 contains 13 residues. The CDR3 DNA reads as TGTGCCAGCAGTTCACAGGGAATAGATGGCTACACCTTC. Protein sequence: CASSSQGIDGYTF.

The chain is built from TRBV6-6 and TRBJ2-1; the match to TRBD2 covers 8 bases. The length of the CDR3 is 15 residues. The germline V gene encodes CDR1 MNHNY and CDR2 SVGAGI (reference sequence). The ends lost 6 bases at V and 5 bases at J; junction bases unmatched: 9. CDR3 residues: CASSPPGTRDNEQFF. CDR3 coding DNA: TGTGCCAGCAGCCCACCCGGGACTAGAGACAATGAGCAGTTCTTC.

The genes are TRBV19 and TRBJ2-5; D perhaps matches TRBD2 (6 bases). The CDR3 totals 15 residues. The germline gives CDR1 LNHDA, CDR2 SQIVND (reference sequence). V was cut by 0 bases and J by 7 bases, with 15 bases left in between. CDR3 protein: CASSIDLTLGGTQYF. The CDR3 DNA reads as TGTGCCAGTAGTATAGATCTCACGTTGGGAGGGACCCAGTACTTC.

This clone has a single count. The V call is TRBV15, the J call TRBJ1-4, with TRBD1 identical over 8 bases. The CDR3 has 17 amino acids. Germline lookup yields CDR1 LNHNV and CDR2 YYDKDF (reference sequence). V shed 4 bases and J 8 bases; nucleotides not matched to a gene: 15. In nucleotides, the CDR3 is TGTGCCACCAGCAAGTTCACCCTAACAGGGGGTGGGGAAAAACTGTTTTTT. As protein: CATSKFTLTGGGEKLFF.

This clone has more than one count but fewer than ten. Other DNA sequences from this sample encode an identical CDR3 as well. The chain is built from TRBV28 and TRBJ1-5, with D possibly being TRBD1 (6 bases). Germline CDR1 reads MDHEN; CDR2 reads SYDVKM. Trimming took off 6 bases at V and 0 bases at J, with 12 bases between the two ends. CDR3 length: 15 residues. Here the CDR3 DNA reads TGTGCCAGCAGCCGGGGACATTATAGCAATCAGCCCCAGCATTTT. It specifies CASSRGHYSNQPQHF.

The chain recombines TRBV3-1 (or the pseudogene TRBV3-2) with TRBJ1-1; D call uncertain. This CDR3 spans 12 amino acids. Germline CDR1 is LGHDT and CDR2 is YNNKEL (reference sequence). Trimming cost V 5 bases and J 4 bases, with 8 bases left between them. The CDR3 loop reads CASSAAGTEAFF. CDR3 coding DNA: TGTGCCAGCAGCGCCGCGGGCACTGAAGCTTTCTTT.

The chain links TRBV7-2 to TRBJ1-5, with unresolved D. V was clipped by 6 bases and J by 4 bases, with 16 bases between them. Germline lookup yields CDR1 SGHTA and CDR2 FQGNSA. This CDR3 has 15 residues. The DNA of the CDR3 is TGTGCCAGCAGACATGCCTCAGCCGGGAATCAGCCCCAGCATTTT. Translation gives CASRHASAGNQPQHF.